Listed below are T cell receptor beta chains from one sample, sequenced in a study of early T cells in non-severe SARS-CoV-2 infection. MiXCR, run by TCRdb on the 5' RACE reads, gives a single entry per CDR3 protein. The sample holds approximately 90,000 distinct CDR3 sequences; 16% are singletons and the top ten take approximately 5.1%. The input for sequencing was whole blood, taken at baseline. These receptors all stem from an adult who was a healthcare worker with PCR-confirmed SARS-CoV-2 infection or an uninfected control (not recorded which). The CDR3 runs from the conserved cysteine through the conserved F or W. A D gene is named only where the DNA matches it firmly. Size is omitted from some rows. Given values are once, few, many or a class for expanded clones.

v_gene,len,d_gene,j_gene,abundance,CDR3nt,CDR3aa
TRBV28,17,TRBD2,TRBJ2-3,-,TGTGCCAGCAGTTTATCGACTAGCGGAAAAGGGGACCATACGCAGTATTTT,CASSLSTSGKGDHTQYF
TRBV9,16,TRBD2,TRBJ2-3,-,TGTGCCAGCAGCGGTGAAGGAGCGGGAGCCACAGATACGCAGTATTTT,CASSGEGAGATDTQYF
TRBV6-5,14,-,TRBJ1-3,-,TGTGCCAGCAGTTACGACAGCTCTGGAAACACCATATATTTT,CASSYDSSGNTIYF
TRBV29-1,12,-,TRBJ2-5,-,TGCAGCGGGTCCCAAGGAGGGGAGACCCAGTACTTC,CSGSQGGETQYF
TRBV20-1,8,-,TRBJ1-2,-,TGCAGCCAAGGGGGCTACACCTTC,CSQGGYTF
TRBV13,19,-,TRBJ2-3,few,TGTGCCAGCAGCTTTCTCGTGGGGGCGGGGAACATCGGGACAGATACGCAGTATTTT,CASSFLVGAGNIGTDTQYF
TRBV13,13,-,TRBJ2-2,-,TGTGCCAGCAGCTTATATAGCACCGGGGAGCTGTTTTTT,CASSLYSTGELFF
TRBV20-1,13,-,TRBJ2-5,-,TGCAGTGCTATCGGGGCCTTTCAAGAGACCCAGTACTTC,CSAIGAFQETQYF
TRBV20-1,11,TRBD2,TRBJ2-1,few,TGCAGTGCTCTTAGCGGGAGGAATCAGTTCTTC,CSALSGRNQFF
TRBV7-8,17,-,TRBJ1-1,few,-,CASLTGTGVGMGTEVFF
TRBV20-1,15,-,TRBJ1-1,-,TGCAGTGCTATTAAGCCAGGGCCGATGAACACTGAAGCTTTCTTT,CSAIKPGPMNTEAFF
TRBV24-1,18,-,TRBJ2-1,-,TGTGCCACCAGTGACGTCGGCCTAGCAGCGAGCTCCTACAATGAGCAGTTCTTC,CATSDVGLAASSYNEQFF
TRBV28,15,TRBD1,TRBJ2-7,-,TGTGCCAGCAGGGGCCCAGGGGGTGAATCCTACGAGCAGTACTTC,CASRGPGGESYEQYF
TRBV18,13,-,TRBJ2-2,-,TGTGCCAGCTCACCACGTAGCTCCGGGGAGCTGTTTTTT,CASSPRSSGELFF
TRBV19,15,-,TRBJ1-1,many,TGTGCCAGTAGTATTAACTCCGAACTCAACACTGAAGCTTTCTTT,CASSINSELNTEAFF
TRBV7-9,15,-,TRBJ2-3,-,TGTGCCAGCAGCTGGGCCGGCAGCGGCGCAGATACGCAGTATTTT,CASSWAGSGADTQYF
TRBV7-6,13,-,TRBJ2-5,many,TGTGCCAGCAGCGGACGGGTAGAAGAGACCCAGTACTTC,CASSGRVEETQYF
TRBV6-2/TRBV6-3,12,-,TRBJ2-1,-,TGTGTCAGCGGCAACAGGGAAGCCCTCCAGTTCTTC,CVSGNREALQFF
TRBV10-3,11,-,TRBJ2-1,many,TGTGCCATCAGTGAGAGACGGCCCAAGTTCTTC,CAISERRPKFF
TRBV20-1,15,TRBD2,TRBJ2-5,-,TGCAGTGCTAGTAGCACTAGCGGGAATCAAGAGACCCAGTACTTC,CSASSTSGNQETQYF
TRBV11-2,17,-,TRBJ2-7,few,TGTGCCAGCAGCTTACGGGGTCTAGTCCAGGATAGCTACGAGCAGTACTTC,CASSLRGLVQDSYEQYF
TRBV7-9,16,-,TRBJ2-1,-,TGTGCCAGCAGCCTCTCCCGGGGGAACCTATACAATGAGCAGTTCTTC,CASSLSRGNLYNEQFF
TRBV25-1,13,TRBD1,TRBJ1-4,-,TGTGCCAGCCGGACAGGGTTGTTTGAAAAACTGTTTTTT,CASRTGLFEKLFF
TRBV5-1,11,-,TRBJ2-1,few,TGCGCCAGCAGCTTGGAAGATGAGCAGTTCTTC,CASSLEDEQFF
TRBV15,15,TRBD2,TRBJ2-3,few,TGTGCCACCAGCAGAGTGAGCGGGGGCACAGATACGCAGTATTTT,CATSRVSGGTDTQYF
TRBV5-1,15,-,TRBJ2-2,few,TGCGCCAGCGGGGCCCTACAGGGGAACACCGGGGAGCTGTTTTTT,CASGALQGNTGELFF
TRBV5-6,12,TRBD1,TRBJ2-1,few,TGTGCCAGCAGCCCGACAGGGGGTGAGCAGTTCTTC,CASSPTGGEQFF
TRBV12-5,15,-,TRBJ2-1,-,TGTGCTAGTGCCCTACACCGGGACTCGAACCCTGAGCAGTTCTTC,CASALHRDSNPEQFF
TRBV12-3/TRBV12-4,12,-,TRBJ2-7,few,TGTGCCAGCAGTCTACGGAGAGACGAGCAGTACTTC,CASSLRRDEQYF
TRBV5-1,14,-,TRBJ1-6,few,TGCGCCAGCAGCTTGGACAGGAATAATTCACCCCTCCACTTT,CASSLDRNNSPLHF
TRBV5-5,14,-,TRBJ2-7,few,TGTGCCAGCAGCTCGGAACTAGTCCCTAGAGAGCAGTACTTC,CASSSELVPREQYF
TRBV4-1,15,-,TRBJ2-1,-,TGCGCCAGCAGCCCCACTAGTTTCTCCTACAATGAGCAGTTCTTC,CASSPTSFSYNEQFF
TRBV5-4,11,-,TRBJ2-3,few,TGTGCCAGCAGCTTGGATGATACGCAGTATTTT,CASSLDDTQYF
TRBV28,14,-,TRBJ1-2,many,TGTGCCAGCACCGCGTTGGGTGTGGGCTATGGCTACACCTTC,CASTALGVGYGYTF
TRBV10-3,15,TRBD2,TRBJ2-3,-,TGTGCCATCAGTGACCCACTAGCGGGCCCGGGGACGCAGTATTTT,CAISDPLAGPGTQYF
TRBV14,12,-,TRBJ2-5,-,TGTGCCAGCAGCCAAAGTACTGAGGCCCAGTACTTC,CASSQSTEAQYF
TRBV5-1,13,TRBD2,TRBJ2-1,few,TGCGCCAGCAGCTCGAGCGGGAGTCTTGAGCAGTTCTTC,CASSSSGSLEQFF
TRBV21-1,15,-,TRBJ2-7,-,TGTGCCAGCAGCAAAGCAGGGACCCCCAACTACGAGCAGTACTTC,CASSKAGTPNYEQYF
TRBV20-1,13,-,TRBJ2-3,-,TGCAGTGCTAGACCATACTTGGAAGATACGCAGTATTTT,CSARPYLEDTQYF
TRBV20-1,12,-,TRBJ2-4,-,TGCAGTGCTAGCTCCCTTTGGACGGAACAGTACTTC,CSASSLWTEQYF
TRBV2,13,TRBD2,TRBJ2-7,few,TGTGCCAGCAGAAGCGGGAGTTCCTACGAGCAGTACTTC,CASRSGSSYEQYF
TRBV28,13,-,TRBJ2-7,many,TGTGCCAGCGGGCGACCGAACGGCTACGAGCAGTACTTC,CASGRPNGYEQYF
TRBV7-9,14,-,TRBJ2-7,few,TGTGCCAGCAGCTTAGGGGCAGGGCACTACGAGCAGTACTTC,CASSLGAGHYEQYF
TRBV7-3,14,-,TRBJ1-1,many,TGTGCCAGCAGCTTAATGGTGGGGAACACTGAAGCTTTCTTT,CASSLMVGNTEAFF
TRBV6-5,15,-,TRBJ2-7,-,TGTGCCAGCAGTTACCAAGCGGGTCTCACGTACGAGCAGTACTTC,CASSYQAGLTYEQYF
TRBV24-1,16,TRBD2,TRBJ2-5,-,TGTGCCACCAGTGACCCCGGGACTAGCGGGAGTGAGACCCAGTACTTC,CATSDPGTSGSETQYF
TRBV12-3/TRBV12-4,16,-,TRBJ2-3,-,TGTGCCAGCAGCCCCGTGGAGGGAGCTAGCACAGATACGCAGTATTTT,CASSPVEGASTDTQYF
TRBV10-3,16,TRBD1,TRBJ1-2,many,TGTGCCATCAGTGCAAGACCCGGACAGGGTTCGGATGGCTACACCTTC,CAISARPGQGSDGYTF
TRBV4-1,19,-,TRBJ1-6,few,TGCGCCAGCAGCCGAAAAATTTCCGCGGGAGGGGGGAATATTTCACCCCTCCACTTT,CASSRKISAGGGNISPLHF
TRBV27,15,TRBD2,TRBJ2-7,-,TGTGCCAGCCGAAGTGGACTAGCGATTTCCTACGAGCAGTACTTC,CASRSGLAISYEQYF
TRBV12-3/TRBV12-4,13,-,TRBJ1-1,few,TGTGCCAGCGCTTCCGGGCCCAACACTGAAGCTTTCTTT,CASASGPNTEAFF
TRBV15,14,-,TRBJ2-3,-,TGTGCCACCAGCAGACCAGACGGAACAGATACGCAGTATTTT,CATSRPDGTDTQYF
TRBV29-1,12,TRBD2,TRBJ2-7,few,TGCAGCGCCGGGACTAGTTCCCACGAGCAGTACTTC,CSAGTSSHEQYF
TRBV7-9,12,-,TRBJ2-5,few,TGTGCCAGCAGCTTCGGACGAGAGACCCAGTACTTC,CASSFGRETQYF
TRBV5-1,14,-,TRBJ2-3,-,TGCGCCAGCAGCTCTGGACAGTTCACAGATACGCAGTATTTT,CASSSGQFTDTQYF